The 21 T cell receptor beta chains given below trace back to one sample, sequenced in a study of CD8 T cells in Susac syndrome. Random hexamers were used to reverse transcribe an amount of roughly 0.45 to 1 ug RNA. TCRdb re-derived calls from the immunoSEQ multiplex PCR reads in MiXCR, one entry per CDR3 protein. This repertoire shows some 190,000 distinct CDR3 sequences, 90% to 96% found once; its top ten account for more than 0.09%. Sequencing used CD4+ T cells from PBMCs. These TCRs come from a human donor with multiple sclerosis.

The rearrangement joins TRBV29-1 to TRBJ1-2; D gene unclear. The CDR3 totals 13 residues. V lost 1 base and J lost 5, with 11 bases in between. CDR1 SQVTM and CDR2 ANQGSEA come from the germline V gene. CDR3 sequence reads: CSVEADGLYGYTF. The DNA for the CDR3 is TGCAGCGTTGAAGCAGACGGACTTTATGGCTACACCTTC.

This chain uses TRBV7-6 with TRBJ2-3; D may be TRBD2 (5 bases). Trimming took off 2 bases at V and 9 bases at J, with 12 bases between the two ends. Per germline, CDR1 SGHVS and CDR2 FNYEAQ. The CDR3 runs 13 residues. CDR3 sequence: CASSLPGGPTQYF. The CDR3 bases are TGTGCCAGCAGCTTACCTGGCGGGCCCACGCAGTATTTT.

The chain carries TRBV30 and TRBJ1-3, with no clear D. The V end lost 4 bases, the J end lost 4 bases, and 11 bases lay between the germline ends. This CDR3 is 13 amino acids long. Germline values: CDR1 GTSNPN, CDR2 SVGIG (reference sequence). The CDR3 bases are TGTGCCTGGACGGGAATGGTAGGAAACACCATATATTTT. This sequence encodes CAWTGMVGNTIYF.

This rearrangement joins TRBV5-4 to TRBJ1-1, with a weak D call TRBD1 (6 bases). Trimming took 1 base from V and 0 from J, leaving 7 bases between them. There are 14 residues in the CDR3. Germline V gene sequence: CDR1 SGHNT, CDR2 YYREEE (reference sequence). Here the CDR3 reads CASSLPGVNTEAFF. The CDR3 nucleotides are TGTGCCAGCAGCTTGCCAGGGGTGAACACTGAAGCTTTCTTT.

This clonotype has a single count. The chain links TRBV2 to TRBJ1-5; 7 positions agree with TRBD1. Germline V lookup: CDR1 SNHLY, CDR2 FYNNEI. The CDR3 runs to 15 residues. V was clipped by 4 bases and J by 2 bases; unmatched bases: 5. The CDR3 reads CASSGQGFGNQPQHF. The CDR3 DNA reads as TGTGCCAGCAGTGGACAGGGTTTTGGCAATCAGCCCCAGCATTTT. The full variable domain, rest sourced from reference TRBV2 and TRBJ1-5, is EPEVTQTPSHQVTQMGQEVILRCVPISNHLYFYWYRQILGQKVEFLVSFYNNEISEKSEIFDDQFSVERPDGSNFTLKIRSTKLEDSAMYFCASSGQGFGNQPQHFGDGTRLSIL.

The V gene is TRBV30, the J gene TRBJ2-5; either TRBD1 or TRBD2 may fit D (6 bases each). Germline V gives CDR1 GTSNPN, CDR2 SVGIG (reference sequence). The CDR3 consists of 13 residues. V dropped 3 bases and J dropped 5 bases, with 13 bases sitting between them. CDR3 DNA sequence: TGTGCCTGGAGATCGGGGGCTCGGGAGACCCAGTACTTC. It specifies CAWRSGARETQYF.

The chain combines TRBV7-2 with TRBJ2-7; TRBD2 matches at 8 bases. With V trimmed by 3 bases and J by 3 bases, 7 bases remained unmatched. This CDR3 comprises 15 residues. From germline, CDR1 is SGHTA and CDR2 FQGNSA. CDR3 loop: CASSFSAAGGYEQYF. For the CDR3, the DNA is TGTGCCAGCAGCTTTTCGGCGGCGGGAGGCTACGAGCAGTACTTC.

The chain couples TRBV5-1 to TRBJ1-1; no clear D gene. CDR1 is SGHRS, CDR2 YFSETQ, per germline. Between the trimmed V and J ends, which lost 4 bases and 0 bases, there was a span of 7 bases. CDR3 length: 13 residues. The CDR3 DNA reads as TGCGCCAGCAGCCAGCGATTGAACACTGAAGCTTTCTTT. Its translation: CASSQRLNTEAFF.

This clonotype was seen a handful of times. The chain carries TRBV24-1 and TRBJ1-1; D is ambiguous. This CDR3 region has 12 residues. The germline V gene has CDR1 KGHDR and CDR2 SFDVKD. V gave up 3 bases and J gave up 7 bases, with 8 bases separating them. The CDR3 DNA reads as TGTGCCACCAGTGATCCCGGTGGTGAAGCTTTCTTT. It yields the protein CATSDPGGEAFF.

The chain uses TRBV7-3 and TRBJ2-3; 8 positions agree with TRBD1. Germline V gene sequence: CDR1 SGHTA, CDR2 FQGTGA. J was trimmed by 5 bases and V by 4 bases; bases with no gene match: 5. The CDR3 runs 14 residues. CDR3 sequence (DNA): TGTGCCAGCAGCTCTGGACAGGGTGGAGATACGCAGTATTTT. Translating it yields CASSSGQGGDTQYF.

V usage is TRBV12-3 or TRBV12-4 and J usage is TRBJ1-1; no clear D gene. The V gene lost 3 bases and the J gene lost 2 bases, with 13 bases spanning the gap. This CDR3 contains 15 residues. CDR3 DNA: TGTGCCAGCAGTTTTAGGTCGGCAGCCAACACTGAAGCTTTCTTT. This translates into CASSFRSAANTEAFF.

The chain uses TRBV30 and TRBJ2-2; no reliable D call. The germline CDR1 and CDR2 sequences are GTSNPN and SVGIG (reference sequence). V was pared by 3 bases and J by 1 base, with 6 bases between. The CDR3 is made up of 13 amino acids. The CDR3 coding sequence is TGTGCCTGGAGGCAGCTGAACACCGGGGAGCTGTTTTTT. This encodes CAWRQLNTGELFF.

V is TRBV30 and J is TRBJ2-7; D is tentatively TRBD1 or TRBD2 (5 bases each). V was clipped by 5 bases and J by 3 bases, with 5 bases between them. This CDR3 contains 10 residues. The germline V gene encodes CDR1 GTSNPN and CDR2 SVGIG (reference sequence). The CDR3 DNA sequence: TGTGCCTGGGGGGGCTACGAGCAGTACTTC. As protein: CAWGGYEQYF. The full variable domain, in which reference TRBV30 and TRBJ2-7 provide the parts outside the CDR3, is SQTIHQWPATLVQPVGSPLSLECTVEGTSNPNLYWYRQAAGRGLQLLFYSVGIGQISSEVPQNLSASRPQDRQFILSSKKLLLSDSGFYLCAWGGYEQYFGPGTRLTVT.

V is TRBV27 and J is TRBJ1-2, with D hard to call. This CDR3 is built from 15 residues. The germline gives CDR1 MNHEY, CDR2 SMNVEV (reference sequence). The V end was cut by 3 bases, the J end by 1 base, with 12 bases between. The CDR3 nucleotides read TGTGCCAGCAGTTTTTATGCGGGCCTTAACTATGGCTACACCTTC. It yields the protein CASSFYAGLNYGYTF.

The chain employs TRBV20-1 and TRBJ1-1, with D unresolved. V lost 5 bases and J 1 base, leaving 8 bases between the germline ends. The CDR3 covers 12 residues. Germline CDR1 DFQATT, CDR2 SNEGSKA (reference sequence). DNA of the CDR3: TGCAGTGCTCGGAGTACGAACACTGAAGCTTTCTTT. Amino acid sequence: CSARSTNTEAFF.

V is TRBV5-4 and J is TRBJ1-6; TRBD1 matches at 7 bases. Germline CDR1 reads SGHNT; CDR2 reads YYREEE (reference sequence). The junction had 8 bases not matched to a gene; V was cut back by 5 bases and J by 6 bases. The CDR3 runs to 15 residues. CDR3 region: CASRLDRSVNSPLHF. CDR3 coding DNA: TGTGCCAGCAGACTGGACAGGAGTGTTAATTCACCCCTCCACTTT.

This clonotype appeared a single time. The rearrangement links TRBV29-1 to TRBJ2-1; weak D call: TRBD1 (5 bases). V lost 6 bases, J lost 9 bases, and 9 bases lay in between. CDR1 and CDR2 from the germline V gene are SQVTM and ANQGSEA. CDR3 length: 10 residues. DNA of the CDR3: TGCAGCGTGCCTCAGGGTGAGCAGTTCTTC. Protein: CSVPQGEQFF.

The chain combines TRBV7-2 with TRBJ2-4; 12 bases map to TRBD2. Trimming took 5 bases from V and 5 from J; bases not matched to a gene: 7. The CDR3 consists of 16 residues. CDR1 is SGHTA, CDR2 FQGNSA, per germline. The DNA for the CDR3 is TGTGCCAGCAGCAAGACTAGCGGGGGAGGTGAAAACATTCAGTACTTC. The encoded protein is CASSKTSGGGENIQYF.

The chain combines TRBV12-3 or TRBV12-4 with TRBJ1-6; D not resolved. The CDR3 runs 17 residues. Trimming took 5 bases from V and 0 from J, leaving 14 bases between them. The CDR3 bases are TGTGCCAGCAGTATCCTGGACTTCCGCTCCTATAATTCACCCCTCCACTTT. Amino acids: CASSILDFRSYNSPLHF.

This chain connects TRBV15 to TRBJ1-2; no definite D call. V was shortened by 2 bases and J by 0 bases, with 16 bases between the two germline ends. Per germline, CDR1 LNHNV and CDR2 YYDKDF (reference sequence). This CDR3 spans 17 amino acids. In nucleotides, the CDR3 is TGTGCCACCAGCAGAATGGTTTCCGCAGATACTAACTATGGCTACACCTTC. It encodes CATSRMVSADTNYGYTF.

The V call is TRBV10-3, the J call TRBJ2-7; 8 nucleotides match TRBD1. Germline V gene lookup returns CDR1 ENHRY and CDR2 SYGVKD. The CDR3 runs to 13 residues. The ends lost 6 bases at V and 3 bases at J; junction bases unmatched: 4. This CDR3 reads CAIRLGQGYEQYF. CDR3 nucleotides: TGTGCCATCAGGCTCGGACAGGGCTACGAGCAGTACTTC.